The 15 T cell receptor beta chains reported below all come from one sample, sequenced in a study of CD8+ T cells in alopecia areata. RNA extraction was followed by reverse transcription into cDNA, which acted as the sequencing template. This table comes from immunoSEQ multiplex PCR, and its TCRdb copy is limited to in-frame clones, with some not included. The table shows 150,000 to 200,000 clones, with around 58% occurring only once. The treatment was: oral pan-JAK inhibitor, 5-10 mg twice daily. The material was CD4+ T cells sorted from blood, obtained at approximately week 56, from a patient treated with tofacitinib. The receptors here all came from a human donor with alopecia areata.

This chain joins TRBV25-1 and TRBJ1-2; D is uncertain. There are 13 residues in the CDR3. V lost 3 bases to trimming and J lost 4 bases, with 9 bases between them. The germline gives CDR1 MGHDK, CDR2 SYGVNS. The CDR3 reads CASSEFGGYGYTF. As DNA, the CDR3 is TGTGCCAGCAGTGAGTTCGGCGGCTATGGCTACACCTTC.

J is TRBJ2-7 and V is TRBV5-4, with D perhaps matching TRBD2 (5 bases). Germline V gene data show CDR1 as SGHNT and CDR2 as YYREEE (reference sequence). V was trimmed by 4 bases and J by 6 bases, leaving 14 bases between them. The CDR3 length is 13 residues. The CDR3 is CASSLPEGPEQYF. In DNA form, the CDR3 reads TGTGCCAGCAGCCTTCCAGAGGGCCCCGAGCAGTACTTC.

V gene TRBV28 combines with J gene TRBJ2-5; possible D gene TRBD2, 6 bases. CDR1 is MDHEN, CDR2 SYDVKM, per germline. CDR3 size: 15 residues. V lost 5 bases, J lost 5 bases, and 18 bases lay in between. The CDR3 nucleotides read TGTGCCAGCAGTCCCGCCGGGCGGGGTGGGGAGACCCAGTACTTC. Protein: CASSPAGRGGETQYF.

This rearrangement joins TRBV6-1 to TRBJ2-5, with 12 nucleotides matching TRBD2. Germline CDR1 MNHNS, CDR2 SASEGT. Losses at the gene ends were 6 bases for V and 8 bases for J; bases not matched to a gene: 4. This CDR3 contains 13 residues. The CDR3 DNA reads TGTGCCAGCAGATCAGGACTAGCGGGAACCCAGTACTTC. This sequence encodes CASRSGLAGTQYF.

With respect to this clone: Other DNA sequences from this sample encode an identical CDR3 as well. The chain carries TRBV5-1 and TRBJ2-3; D gene ambiguous. V dropped 0 bases and J dropped 2 bases, with 7 bases sitting between them. The CDR3 spans 14 residues. CDR1 is SGHRS and CDR2 is YFSETQ in the germline V gene. CDR3 amino acids: CASSLGGYTDTQYF. The CDR3 DNA reads TGCGCCAGCAGCTTGGGAGGCTACACAGATACGCAGTATTTT. Together with reference TRBV5-1 and TRBJ2-3, the CDR3 gives the full variable domain: KAGVTQTPRYLIKTRGQQVTLSCSPISGHRSVSWYQQTPGQGLQFLFEYFSETQRNKGNFPGRFSGRQFSNSRSEMNVSTLELGDSALYLCASSLGGYTDTQYFGPGTRLTVL.

J is TRBJ2-3 and V is TRBV4-2, with TRBD2 matching 8 bases. The CDR3 consists of 14 residues. The germline CDR1 and CDR2 sequences are LGHNA and YNFKEQ. V was clipped by 8 bases and J by 3 bases; unmatched bases: 7. The CDR3 spells CASAPGGPTDTQYF. The CDR3 nucleotides read TGTGCCAGCGCCCCGGGGGGGCCAACAGATACGCAGTATTTT.

This chain joins TRBV7-6 and TRBJ2-7; TRBD1 agrees at 9 bases. J lost 4 bases, V lost 5 bases, and 9 bases had no gene match. CDR1 and CDR2 from the germline V gene are SGHVS and FNYEAQ. This CDR3 spans 15 amino acids. CDR3 coding DNA: TGTGCCAGCAGCCTAGGGCAGGACAGGGGATACGAGCAGTACTTC. It encodes CASSLGQDRGYEQYF. The whole variable domain, remainder taken from reference TRBV7-6 and TRBJ2-7, is GAGVSQSPRYKVTKRGQDVALRCDPISGHVSLYWYRQALGQGPEFLTYFNYEAQQDKSGLPNDRFSAERPEGSISTLTIQRTEQRDSAMYRCASSLGQDRGYEQYFGPGTRLTVT.

This clone was observed a handful of times. The chain employs TRBV5-1 and TRBJ2-3; 7 nucleotides line up with TRBD1. The germline gives CDR1 SGHRS, CDR2 YFSETQ. V gave up 4 bases and J gave up 1 base; unmatched junction bases: 12. The CDR3 is made up of 17 amino acids. The CDR3 DNA reads TGCGCCAGCAGCCGGCGGCCGGGACAGAGACGCACAGATACGCAGTATTTT. It is translated as CASSRRPGQRRTDTQYF.

In its sample, this clone was seen a few times. The chain uses TRBV6-5 and TRBJ1-2; 10 nucleotides line up with TRBD1. Trimming cost V 6 bases and J 4 bases; bases outside gene matches: 5. Germline V lookup: CDR1 MNHEY, CDR2 SVGAGI. This CDR3 region has 14 residues. This CDR3 reads CASSKTGGAYGYTF. The CDR3 DNA sequence: TGTGCCAGCAGCAAGACAGGGGGCGCCTATGGCTACACCTTC.

The chain recombines TRBV11-2 with TRBJ2-1; TRBD2 matches 10 bases. The germline V gene has CDR1 SGHAT and CDR2 FQNNGV. J gave up 0 bases and V 1 base, and 6 bases lay outside the gene matches. The CDR3 has 18 residues. The CDR3 is CASSLVASGGISYNEQFF. The CDR3 coding sequence is TGTGCCAGCAGCTTAGTGGCTAGCGGGGGTATCTCCTACAATGAGCAGTTCTTC.

The chain recombines TRBV7-9 with TRBJ2-7; 7 nucleotides match TRBD2. J was trimmed by 4 bases and V by 7 bases; bases with no gene match: 10. Germline assignment: CDR1 SEHNR and CDR2 FQNEAQ (reference sequence). The CDR3 runs to 14 residues. CDR3 nucleotides: TGTGCCAGCACCCAGTCTCCGGGACTATACGAGCAGTACTTC. As protein: CASTQSPGLYEQYF.

This chain connects TRBV2 to TRBJ2-7; 8 bases match TRBD1. After removal of 8 bases from V and 0 bases from J, the junction contained 9 bases not matched to a gene. The CDR3 contains 15 residues. The germline V gene has CDR1 SNHLY and CDR2 FYNNEI. The CDR3 DNA sequence: TGTGCCAGCGGACTCTCCGGGACAGGCTCCTACGAGCAGTACTTC. This gives the protein CASGLSGTGSYEQYF. Supplemented by reference TRBV2 and TRBJ2-7, the full variable domain reads EPEVTQTPSHQVTQMGQEVILRCVPISNHLYFYWYRQILGQKVEFLVSFYNNEISEKSEIFDDQFSVERPDGSNFTLKIRSTKLEDSAMYFCASGLSGTGSYEQYFGPGTRLTVT.

CDR3 in DNA: TGTGCCAGCAGAACGCAAACAGGGGGCATAGAGACCCAGTACTTC. Protein product: CASRTQTGGIETQYF. The V gene is TRBV6-5, the J gene TRBJ2-5, with 9 bases fitting TRBD1. This CDR3 spans 15 amino acids. After removal of 6 bases from V and 4 bases from J, the junction contained 9 bases not matched to a gene. The germline V gene encodes CDR1 MNHEY and CDR2 SVGAGI.

The chain combines TRBV30 with TRBJ1-6, with a weak D call TRBD1 (5 bases). Trimming left V 2 bases short and J 5 bases short, with 10 bases between. Germline CDR1 reads GTSNPN; CDR2 reads SVGIG (reference sequence). CDR3 length: 14 amino acids. CDR3 amino acids: CAWSSGTDNSPLHF. The CDR3 DNA follows: TGTGCCTGGAGTTCCGGGACGGATAATTCACCCCTCCACTTT.

The chain recombines TRBV11-2 with TRBJ2-7, with TRBD1 matching 11 bases. Germline V lookup: CDR1 SGHAT, CDR2 FQNNGV. V dropped 2 bases and J dropped 9; count of bases not matched to a gene: 6. There are 14 residues in the CDR3. CDR3 region: CASSLFGQGAGQYF. CDR3 nucleotides: TGTGCCAGCAGCTTATTTGGACAGGGGGCAGGGCAGTACTTC.